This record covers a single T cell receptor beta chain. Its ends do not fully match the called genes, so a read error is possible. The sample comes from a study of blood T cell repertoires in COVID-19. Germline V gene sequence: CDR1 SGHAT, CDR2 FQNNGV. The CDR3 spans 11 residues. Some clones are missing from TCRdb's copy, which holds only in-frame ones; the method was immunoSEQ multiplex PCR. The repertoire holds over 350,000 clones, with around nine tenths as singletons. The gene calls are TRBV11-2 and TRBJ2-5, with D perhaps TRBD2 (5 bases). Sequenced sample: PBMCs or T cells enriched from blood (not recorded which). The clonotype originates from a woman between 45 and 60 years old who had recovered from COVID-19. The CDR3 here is CASGKGEIQYF. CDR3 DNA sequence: TGTGCCAGCGGAAAGGGAGAGATCCAGTACTTC.